This T cell receptor beta chain was obtained from a study of blood T cell repertoires in COVID-19. About the study: COVID-19 samples from acute and convalescent phases originated in the United States, Italy and Spain. In each case, the material was cDNA or gDNA derived from T cells, B-cell-depleted T cells, or PBMCs.

Germline V lookup: CDR1 MDHEN, CDR2 SYDVKM. The length of the CDR3 is 19 residues. V shed 5 bases, J shed 4 bases, and the junction held 17 bases outside the gene matches. Original processing methods: Amplification with reference gene primers provided the estimates of nucleated cell counts. Profiled with immunoSEQ multiplex PCR; TCRdb holds only in-frame clones, not every one. The V and J calls and clone size were taken over from that table, and D and trimming were inferred from the DNA. There are approximately 500,000 clones in the sample; 70% to 90% occur only once, and approximately 2.9% lies in the top ten.

The TCR sequence derives from a human donor in a cohort sampled during active COVID-19. V and J are TRBV28 and TRBJ2-7; 13 bases are shared with TRBD2. Material for sequencing was peripheral blood. The DNA for the CDR3 is TGTGCCAGCAGTGGAGCACTAGCGGGGGGGAGCTTTCTCCTTTACGAGCAGTACTTC. The encoded protein is CASSGALAGGSFLLYEQYF. Together with reference TRBV28 and TRBJ2-7, the CDR3 gives the full variable domain: DVKVTQSSRYLVKRTGEKVFLECVQDMDHENMFWYRQDPGLGLRLIYFSYDVKMKEKGDIPEGYSVSREKKERFSLILESASTNQTSMYLCASSGALAGGSFLLYEQYFGPGTRLTVT.